In this sample, the clone carrying this TCR beta chain turned up many times. Time point noted: sample taken at primary tumor resection. Donors were 72 untreated early-stage non-small cell lung cancer patients. The authors sequenced whole RNA from tumor, nontumor lung or frozen PBMC without sorting. These data are taken from a study of spatial heterogeneity in lung cancer. In the study overall: Among detected sequences, beta-chain ones consistently exceeded alpha-chain ones in number.

CDR1 and CDR2 from the germline V gene are SGHVS and FNYEAQ. This CDR3 has 16 amino acids. V lost 0 bases, J lost 6 bases, and 5 bases stayed unmatched. Each CDR3 protein is one row after TCRdb ran MiXCR on the 5' RACE reads. The sample yields approximately 11,000 distinct CDR3 sequences, 3.7% seen once. This clonotype was obtained from a female donor with early-stage non-small cell lung cancer. Source: PBMCs, taken at surgery. The rearrangement links TRBV7-6 to TRBJ2-2; 9 bases fit TRBD1. CDR3 loop: CASSLAAGQGAGELFF. CDR3 DNA: TGTGCCAGCAGCTTAGCTGCGGGACAGGGTGCCGGGGAGCTGTTTTTT.